This T cell receptor beta chain was profiled in a study of beta chain features in type 1 diabetes. This clone was counted between two and nine times. The trim removed 1 base at V and 3 bases at J, leaving 1 base unmatched. Germline CDR1 LGHNA, CDR2 YSLEER. There are 15 residues in the CDR3. Sequencing targeted expressed TCRB transcripts, as all isolated RNA had been reverse transcribed. Sequencing used immunoSEQ multiplex PCR; TCRdb keeps in-frame clones, though not all of them. The sample has about 410,000 clones; approximately 15% are singletons. Material: naive CD4+ T cells from blood. This sequence originates from a young man in good health. The chain joins TRBV4-3 to TRBJ2-2; 8 bases fit TRBD1. The CDR3 nucleotides are TGCGCCAGCAGCCAAGGGACAGGGTACACCGGGGAGCTGTTTTTT. Translation gives CASSQGTGYTGELFF.